The 12 T cell receptor beta chains below all came from one sample that was sequenced in a study of OX40 agonist ivuxolimab in advanced cancers. Library preparation employed the immunoSEQ multiplex PCR assay. TCRdb holds this immuneACCESS table with in-frame rearrangements only. Some clones are missing; in checked studies, unresolved V genes explain under half, and the rest has no known cause. The sample profile shows approximately 76,000 clones; roughly 85% of them were found once. The top ten constitute 0.5% to 0.7% of the sample. The specimen comprised CD4+ or CD8+ T cells sorted from blood, sampled in a trial of the OX40 agonist ivuxolimab. These TCRs come from an adult with an advanced solid tumor such as melanoma, head and neck, liver or kidney cancer.

The rearrangement links TRBV6-1 to TRBJ2-2; D ambiguous. CDR3 size: 13 residues. From germline, CDR1 is MNHNS and CDR2 SASEGT. The V end lost 5 bases, the J end lost 3 bases, and 7 bases lay between the germline ends. The CDR3 is CASSRSHTGELFF. The CDR3 DNA reads TGTGCCAGCAGTAGAAGCCACACCGGGGAGCTGTTTTTT.

The CDR3 nucleotides are TGTGCCAGCAGCCAGGACGACTGGGGCTACGAGCAGTACTTC. Its protein is CASSQDDWGYEQYF. The chain carries TRBV5-8 and TRBJ2-7; no reliable D call. V lost 4 bases and J lost 3, with 14 bases in between. The CDR3 runs 14 residues. Germline V gene lookup returns CDR1 SGHTS and CDR2 YDEGEE.

The chain employs TRBV4-1 and TRBJ2-2, with TRBD2 identical over 7 bases. The germline CDR1 and CDR2 sequences are MGHRA and YSYEKL. J lost 1 base, V lost 2 bases, and 7 bases had no gene match. The CDR3 length is 17 residues. CDR3 residues: CASSQRGIAGNTGELFF. The CDR3 DNA reads as TGCGCCAGCAGCCAAAGAGGGATAGCGGGGAACACCGGGGAGCTGTTTTTT.

This chain links TRBV7-2 with TRBJ2-3; 9 bases are a match to TRBD1. This CDR3 region has 15 residues. In germline, CDR1 is SGHTA, CDR2 FQGNSA. With V trimmed by 4 bases and J by 7 bases, 9 bases remained unmatched. The CDR3 loop reads CASSSGTGQGNTQYF. CDR3 sequence (DNA): TGTGCCAGCAGCTCCGGGACAGGGCAAGGGAATACGCAGTATTTT. The full variable domain, its missing parts supplied by reference TRBV7-2 and TRBJ2-3, is GAGVSQSPSNKVTEKGKDVELRCDPISGHTALYWYRQSLGQGLEFLIYFQGNSAPDKSGLPSDRFSAERTGGSVSTLTIQRTQQEDSAVYLCASSSGTGQGNTQYFGPGTRLTVL.

This clone was counted a few times. The CDR3 region is CASSQRTAEDYGYTF. In nucleotides, the CDR3 is TGTGCCAGCAGTCAACGGACAGCTGAAGACTATGGCTACACCTTC. This chain joins TRBV27 and TRBJ1-2; possible D gene TRBD1, 6 bases. This CDR3 region has 15 residues. The germline V gene encodes CDR1 MNHEY and CDR2 SMNVEV (reference sequence). Deletions cut 5 bases from V and 3 bases from J, with 16 bases between.

Only a few counts were recorded for this clone. The CDR3 DNA reads as TGTGCCAGCAGTCACAGGGATGGGAATTCACCCCTCCACTTT. Translated, it gives CASSHRDGNSPLHF. The gene calls are TRBV5-6 and TRBJ1-6, with D maybe TRBD1 (6 bases). The germline gives CDR1 SGHDT, CDR2 YYEEEE. The CDR3 is made up of 14 amino acids. The ends were cut back, 5 bases at V and 7 bases at J, with 13 bases in the middle.

The chain links TRBV7-2 to TRBJ1-1, with 11 positions matching TRBD1. The ends lost 5 bases at V and 11 bases at J; junction bases unmatched: 7. The CDR3 sequence is 13 residues long. Looked up from germline, CDR1 is SGHTA and CDR2 is FQGNSA. CDR3 sequence (DNA): TGTGCCAGCAGCATCCGGGACAGGGGGAGGGCTTTCTTT. As protein: CASSIRDRGRAFF.

This sequence joins TRBV19 and TRBJ1-2, with D possibly TRBD1 on 6 matching bases. CDR1 and CDR2 (germline): LNHDA, SQIVND (reference sequence). The CDR3 has 14 amino acids. Trimming took 5 bases from V and 4 from J, leaving 14 bases between them. In DNA form, the CDR3 reads TGTGCCAGTAGTCCCCTCGGACAGTTCTATGGCTACACCTTC. Amino acids: CASSPLGQFYGYTF.

The gene calls are TRBV7-9 and TRBJ2-2; D not resolved. The germline CDR1 and CDR2 sequences are SEHNR and FQNEAQ (reference sequence). This CDR3 spans 10 amino acids. Deletions cut 8 bases from V and 6 bases from J, with 4 bases between. The CDR3 DNA reads as TGTGCCAGCGGGCCCGGGGAGCTGTTTTTT. Translated, it gives CASGPGELFF.

As for this clone: An end of the junction differs from the germline gene, which may be a read error. The chain has TRBV6-4 and TRBJ1-1; a weak D match, TRBD1 (6 bases). Germline CDR1 and CDR2: MRHNA and SNTAGT. The CDR3 has 12 residues. CDR3 residues: CGWGHMNTEAFF. The CDR3 nucleotides are TGCGGCTGGGGGCACATGAACACTGAAGCTTTCTTT.

V gene TRBV5-1 combines with J gene TRBJ2-1; perhaps TRBD2 as D (7 bases). The CDR3 extends over 15 amino acids. V dropped 3 bases and J dropped 6 bases, with 16 bases sitting between them. CDR1 and CDR2 (germline): SGHRS, YFSETQ. The CDR3 loop reads CASSSLLRGANEQFF. CDR3 DNA: TGCGCCAGCAGCTCCCTACTCCGGGGGGCCAATGAGCAGTTCTTC.

The CDR3 coding sequence is TGCGCCAGCAGCTTGGCCTTGGGGAGAGGCACAGATACGCAGTATTTT. Translation: CASSLALGRGTDTQYF. The rearrangement uses TRBV5-1 and TRBJ2-3, with D perhaps matching TRBD2 (5 bases). The CDR3 has 16 residues. The V and J ends lost 0 bases and 1 base respectively, with 12 bases between them. Per the germline V gene, CDR1 is SGHRS and CDR2 is YFSETQ.